This T cell receptor beta chain was observed in a study of blood T cell repertoires in COVID-19. Looking at the study overall: Samples representing acute and convalescent COVID-19 were sourced from the United States, Italy and Spain. PBMCs, B-cell-depleted T cells, or T cells were the source of the cDNA or gDNA that made up the material.

Using immunoSEQ multiplex PCR, the repertoire was profiled, and TCRdb retains in-frame clones only, with some absent. This table has around 210,000 clones, just over 85% appearing once. Trimming shortened V by 2 bases and J by 10 bases, and 9 bases separated the two germline ends. Germline values: CDR1 MNHEY, CDR2 SMNVEV (reference sequence). The CDR3 is 11 residues long. The sequenced material came from peripheral blood. This chain connects TRBV27 to TRBJ2-7; D perhaps matches TRBD2 (6 bases). This receptor was obtained from a man between 18 and 29 years old with active or convalescent COVID-19. The CDR3 region is CASSLGGRQYF. Here the CDR3 DNA reads TGTGCCAGCAGTTTAGGAGGGAGACAGTACTTC.